This T cell receptor beta chain was recorded in a study of T cells in Graves' hyperthyroidism and ophthalmopathy. The CDR3 extends over 14 amino acids. Per the germline V gene, CDR1 is LGHNT and CDR2 is FRNRAP. With 2 bases removed from V and 0 bases from J, the gap between germline ends came to 5 bases. Overall study results and limits: Patients with ophthalmopathy were separated from those with stable hyperthyroidism by a 13 V-J model.

Amplified TCR beta CDR3 regions derived from RNA transcripts. The TCR CDR3 first-round RT-PCR relied on the HTBI primer set. TCRdb re-called the multiplex PCR reads through MiXCR, storing one row per CDR3 protein. Of about 350,000 distinct CDR3 sequences in the sample, 15% to 20% were seen once. This clonotype was seen ten or more times. The antigen is undetermined. This clonotype originated in a middle-aged woman with Graves' ophthalmopathy. V gene TRBV12-5 combines with J gene TRBJ1-3; unclear D gene. The sequenced sample was blood. CDR3 amino acids: CASGLLRSGNTIYF. CDR3 sequence (DNA): TGTGCTAGTGGTTTGCTGCGCTCTGGAAACACCATATATTTT.